Detailed here is one TCR beta chain. The sample originates from a study of multiple sclerosis patients with progressive multifocal leukoencephalopathy. This sample's time point: time of PML onset. Here immunoSEQ multiplex PCR was the method, and the copy in TCRdb shows in-frame clones only, minus some. The sample includes approximately 30,000 clones, approximately 86% of them seen just once. Germline V gene lookup returns CDR1 LNHDA and CDR2 SQIVND (reference sequence). V gave up 3 bases and J gave up 5 bases; unmatched junction bases: 1. The CDR3 runs 13 residues. The V call is TRBV19, the J call TRBJ1-1, with 9 bases identical to TRBD1. This clonotype was sampled from a woman between 40 and 50 years old with progressive multifocal leukoencephalopathy. The specimen comprised PBMCs, sampled from a patient treated with natalizumab. CDR3 residues: CASSMTGGTEAFF. CDR3 in DNA: TGTGCCAGTAGTATGACAGGGGGTACTGAAGCTTTCTTT.